The 24 T cell receptor beta chains below were found in one sample sequenced in a study of cytomegalovirus exposure and HLA in healthy donors. It was with 60 Vbeta and 13 Jbeta primers that the PCR ran. Sequencing was performed with immunoSEQ multiplex PCR; in TCRdb, only in-frame clones are kept and a portion is missing. The sample includes 150,000 to 200,000 clones, roughly four fifths of them seen just once. The specimen sequenced was PBMCs. Receptor source: a woman under 40 in good health and CMV-seronegative.

The chain carries TRBV15 and TRBJ2-5, with D possibly matching TRBD1 (6 bases). Trimming left V 4 bases short and J 2 bases short, with 14 bases between. This CDR3 contains 15 residues. CDR1 LNHNV and CDR2 YYDKDF come from the germline V gene (reference sequence). This CDR3 is CATSIPPGQQETQYF. As DNA, the CDR3 is TGTGCCACCAGCATTCCTCCGGGACAACAAGAGACCCAGTACTTC.

The CDR3 DNA is TGTGCCAGCAGTTACAACACTAGGAACTATGGCTACACCTTC. Encoded protein: CASSYNTRNYGYTF. The V gene is TRBV6-5, the J gene TRBJ1-2, with D uncertain. Between the trimmed V and J ends, which lost 2 bases and 2 bases, there was a span of 9 bases. This CDR3 comprises 14 residues. Germline assignment: CDR1 MNHEY and CDR2 SVGAGI.

Only one count was recorded for this clone. The CDR3 region has the DNA TGTGCCAGCACCCCAAGCGGGACCCACAATGAGCAGTTCTTC. Its protein is CASTPSGTHNEQFF. This sequence joins TRBV7-9 and TRBJ2-1, with 7 bases that match TRBD2. The CDR3 consists of 14 residues. Per germline, CDR1 SEHNR and CDR2 FQNEAQ (reference sequence). The V and J ends lost 7 bases and 5 bases, in that order; junction bases with no gene match: 8.

V gene TRBV23-1 combines with J gene TRBJ2-7; D might be TRBD2 (5 bases). TRBV23-1 is an ORF, and what it does is uncertain. Between the trimmed V and J ends, which lost 10 bases and 6 bases, there was a span of 16 bases. The CDR3 extends over 12 amino acids. In nucleotides, the CDR3 is TGCGCCATCCCGGACTCATCGGGCGAGCAGTACTTC. Amino acids: CAIPDSSGEQYF.

This chain connects TRBV27 to TRBJ2-7; 9 bases map to TRBD1. Trimming removed 10 bases from V and 6 bases from J; junction bases left unmatched: 19. CDR1 is MNHEY and CDR2 is SMNVEV in the germline V gene (reference sequence). The CDR3 covers 16 residues. The CDR3 protein is CATGDRAIWGGGEQYF. The CDR3, as DNA: TGTGCCACGGGGGACAGGGCGATCTGGGGGGGAGGCGAGCAGTACTTC.

This clone has only one observation. This chain links TRBV2 with TRBJ1-4; TRBD1 is a possible D gene (6 bases). The CDR3 is made up of 14 amino acids. V lost 3 bases, J lost 10 bases, and 15 bases lay in between. From germline, CDR1 is SNHLY and CDR2 FYNNEI. This CDR3 is CASSERGLRGKLFF. CDR3 DNA: TGTGCCAGCAGTGAGAGGGGCCTCAGGGGAAAACTGTTTTTT.

The chain links TRBV6-6 to TRBJ2-2, with D maybe TRBD2 (5 bases). The germline V gene encodes CDR1 MNHNY and CDR2 SVGAGI (reference sequence). The CDR3 totals 14 residues. V lost 6 bases and J 7 bases, leaving 15 bases between the germline ends. The CDR3 reads CASSYPGVDGELFF. CDR3 sequence (DNA): TGTGCCAGCAGCTACCCCGGGGTGGACGGGGAGCTGTTTTTT.

The chain combines TRBV27 with TRBJ2-1, with 7 bases fitting TRBD2. The CDR3 runs 15 residues. Unmatched junction bases numbered 14, after V lost 6 bases and J lost 9 bases. Germline V gene data show CDR1 as MNHEY and CDR2 as SMNVEV (reference sequence). The CDR3 reads CASRRGREAKVEQFF. CDR3 sequence (DNA): TGTGCCAGCAGAAGGGGACGGGAGGCCAAGGTTGAGCAGTTCTTC.

This clone was seen once. The chain carries TRBV5-6 and TRBJ1-4; D is uncertain. This CDR3 region has 13 residues. The germline V gene encodes CDR1 SGHDT and CDR2 YYEEEE. V was cut by 0 bases and J by 8 bases, with 8 bases left in between. CDR3 DNA sequence: TGTGCCAGCAGCTTGGCCCCGAGGGAAAAACTGTTTTTT. It encodes CASSLAPREKLFF.

This sequence joins TRBV15 and TRBJ2-3; 7 nucleotides align to TRBD1. The CDR3 is 15 residues long. The J segment lost 2 bases and the V segment lost 9 bases, leaving 11 bases of the junction unmatched. Germline loops: CDR1 LNHNV, CDR2 YYDKDF (reference sequence). For the CDR3, the DNA is TGTGCCACATTAGAAGACAGGGATTACACAGATACGCAGTATTTT. Protein product: CATLEDRDYTDTQYF.

The rearrangement joins TRBV2 to TRBJ2-2; 12 nucleotides match TRBD2. This CDR3 spans 16 amino acids. The V gene's germline CDR1 is SNHLY and CDR2 FYNNEI. V shed 3 bases and J 6 bases; nucleotides not matched to a gene: 5. The CDR3 sequence is CASSDKLAGGPGELFF. The DNA for the CDR3 is TGTGCCAGCAGTGACAAGCTAGCGGGGGGGCCCGGGGAGCTGTTTTTT.

V gene TRBV29-1 combines with J gene TRBJ2-7; no definite D call. Trimming left V 1 base short and J 2 bases short, with 6 bases between. The length of the CDR3 is 12 residues. In germline, CDR1 is SQVTM, CDR2 ANQGSEA. DNA for the CDR3: TGCAGCGTTGAAGGGCTAGCCTACGAGCAGTACTTC. It translates to CSVEGLAYEQYF.

This chain uses TRBV5-1 with TRBJ2-5, with 8 bases that match TRBD1. V lost 3 bases and J lost 5; bases outside the gene matches: 9. The germline gives CDR1 SGHRS, CDR2 YFSETQ. The CDR3 contains 15 residues. DNA for the CDR3: TGCGCCAGCAGCTCCCGACAGGGGAAGGGGGAGACCCAGTACTTC. This sequence encodes CASSSRQGKGETQYF.

There are a few counts of this clone. V is TRBV6-6 and J is TRBJ2-1; tentatively, D is TRBD1 (5 bases). CDR3 length: 11 amino acids. V was cut by 7 bases and J by 15 bases, with 16 bases left in between. The germline V gene encodes CDR1 MNHNY and CDR2 SVGAGI (reference sequence). The CDR3 bases are TGTGCCAGCAAAACGACAGCGAGACTGTTCTTC. This sequence encodes CASKTTARLFF.

The gene calls are TRBV28 and TRBJ1-2, with no clear D. Germline values: CDR1 MDHEN, CDR2 SYDVKM. CDR3 size: 12 residues. The V gene lost 3 bases and the J gene lost 7 bases, with 9 bases spanning the gap. The CDR3 coding sequence is TGTGCCAGCAGTTTGGAGGGTGGTGGCTACACCTTC. Protein sequence: CASSLEGGGYTF.

A single count supports this clone. V usage is TRBV9 and J usage is TRBJ2-1; possible D gene TRBD2, 6 bases. Trimming cost V 0 bases and J 3 bases, with 10 bases left between them. Germline CDR1 SGDLS, CDR2 YYNGEE. The CDR3 runs 15 residues. DNA for the CDR3: TGTGCCAGCAGCGTAGAGGGACTTAGCTACAATGAGCAGTTCTTC. It specifies CASSVEGLSYNEQFF.

This clone was detected a few times. The V and J genes are TRBV5-1 and TRBJ2-2, with D unresolved. The CDR3 is made up of 14 amino acids. Germline CDR1 is SGHRS and CDR2 is YFSETQ. V lost 0 bases and J 5 bases, leaving 8 bases between the germline ends. DNA for the CDR3: TGCGCCAGCAGCTTGGACAGAACGACCGGGGAGCTGTTTTTT. This translates into CASSLDRTTGELFF.

This chain links TRBV15 with TRBJ2-2, with D maybe TRBD2 (5 bases). V lost 4 bases, J lost 0 bases, and 9 bases lay in between. CDR3 length: 15 amino acids. CDR1 LNHNV and CDR2 YYDKDF come from the germline V gene (reference sequence). DNA of the CDR3: TGTGCCACCAGCAAGGAGCGGACGAACACCGGGGAGCTGTTTTTT. This codes for CATSKERTNTGELFF.

This clone appeared a few times. This chain joins TRBV5-1 and TRBJ1-1, with D possibly being TRBD1 (5 bases). The CDR3 loop spans 14 amino acids. Looked up from germline, CDR1 is SGHRS and CDR2 is YFSETQ. V was cut by 0 bases and J by 2 bases, with 8 bases left in between. CDR3 nucleotide sequence: TGCGCCAGCAGCTTGGACAGGTCAAACACTGAAGCTTTCTTT. It codes for CASSLDRSNTEAFF.

This chain joins TRBV27 and TRBJ1-4; TRBD1 agrees at 8 bases. Germline V lookup: CDR1 MNHEY, CDR2 SMNVEV (reference sequence). Unmatched junction bases numbered 4, after V lost 9 bases and J lost 7 bases. The CDR3 covers 12 residues. The CDR3 region is CARDREGEKLFF. The CDR3 region has the DNA TGTGCCAGGGACAGGGAGGGTGAAAAACTGTTTTTT.

This clone was detected once. The chain has TRBV18 and TRBJ1-2; D remains ambiguous. This CDR3 has 13 amino acids. Trimming removed 3 bases at V and 6 bases at J, with 11 bases between. Germline loops: CDR1 KGHSH, CDR2 LQKENI. The CDR3 is CASSPSGRNGYTF. The CDR3 nucleotides are TGTGCCAGCTCACCTTCGGGGAGGAATGGCTACACCTTC.

The rearrangement links TRBV18 to TRBJ2-6, with D unresolved. The germline V and J ends were trimmed by 5 bases and 0 bases, with 5 bases remaining between them. Germline CDR1 KGHSH, CDR2 LQKENI. This CDR3 has 14 residues. In nucleotides, the CDR3 is TGTGCCAGCTCAGCAGACTCTGGGGCCAACGTCCTGACTTTC. It codes for CASSADSGANVLTF.

This clone was observed a few times. The J gene is TRBJ2-5, the V gene TRBV6-5, with D hard to call. The V end lost 2 bases, the J end lost 3 bases, and 10 bases lay between the germline ends. CDR1 MNHEY and CDR2 SVGAGI come from the germline V gene. The CDR3 is 14 amino acids. CDR3 protein: CASSYVQAEETQYF. DNA of the CDR3: TGTGCCAGCAGTTACGTTCAGGCCGAAGAGACCCAGTACTTC.

This rearrangement joins TRBV6-6 to TRBJ1-5; a weak D match, TRBD1 (6 bases). Germline CDR1 is MNHNY and CDR2 is SVGAGI (reference sequence). This CDR3 is built from 15 residues. Deletions cut 6 bases from V and 3 bases from J, with 15 bases between. CDR3 DNA sequence: TGTGCCAGCAGCCCCGAGGGGGACCCCAATCAGCCCCAGCATTTT. Its translation: CASSPEGDPNQPQHF.